The 10 T cell receptor beta chains below come from one sample, sequenced in a study of T-cell reconstitution after alpha-beta-depleted transplantation in children. Preparation of the TCRbeta library was carried out with unique molecular identifiers. TCRdb used MiXCR to reprocess the PCR reads, holding one entry per CDR3 protein. The profile shows about 240,000 distinct CDR3 sequences, roughly 25% of them singletons. The material sequenced was PBMCs, taken before TCRalphabeta/CD19-depleted stem cell transplant. These receptors were taken from a girl aged 2 to 10 with Fanconi anemia, due to receive a stem cell transplant.

The chain is built from TRBV7-6 and TRBJ2-7; TRBD1 matches 9 bases. Trimming took 2 bases from V and 3 from J; bases not matched to a gene: 17. CDR3 length: 19 residues. The germline V gene encodes CDR1 SGHVS and CDR2 FNYEAQ. The CDR3 DNA reads as TGTGCCAGCAGCTTACTGGCCCTTGACCCGGACAGGGGATTCTACGAGCAGTACTTC. Translated, it gives CASSLLALDPDRGFYEQYF.

The chain carries TRBV28 and TRBJ2-1; 8 bases agree with TRBD1. Germline CDR1 MDHEN, CDR2 SYDVKM. There are 16 residues in the CDR3. J lost 5 bases, V lost 8 bases, and 14 bases had no gene match. DNA of the CDR3: TGTGCCAGCCTCACGGAGGGCGGGACAGGAGACAATGAGCAGTTCTTC. Translated: CASLTEGGTGDNEQFF. Complete variable domain (other parts from reference TRBV28 and TRBJ2-1): DVKVTQSSRYLVKRTGEKVFLECVQDMDHENMFWYRQDPGLGLRLIYFSYDVKMKEKGDIPEGYSVSREKKERFSLILESASTNQTSMYLCASLTEGGTGDNEQFFGPGTRLTVL.

The rearrangement joins TRBV21-1 to TRBJ2-7; TRBD1 reflects the table's D call only, with no check against the DNA. TRBV21-1 is shown as a pseudogene. The CDR3 runs to 14 residues. The CDR3 DNA reads TGTGCCGGCCGGGTGACAGGGGGCGAGGACGAGCAGTACTTC. This translates into CAGRVTGGEDEQYF.

In this sample, this clonotype turned up a few times. The chain carries TRBV7-9 and TRBJ1-6; TRBD1 is a possible D gene (6 bases). Trimming left V 5 bases short and J 7 bases short, with 15 bases between. Germline assignment: CDR1 SEHNR and CDR2 FQNEAQ (reference sequence). The CDR3 spans 15 residues. Here the CDR3 DNA reads TGTGCCAGCAGCCCGGGGGCAGGGCGCAATTCACCCCTCCACTTT. The encoded protein is CASSPGAGRNSPLHF.

The sample holds a few counts of this clonotype. The rearrangement joins TRBV5-1 to TRBJ2-7; TRBD2 is a possible D gene (5 bases). V lost 4 bases, J lost 3 bases, and 11 bases lay in between. Per germline, CDR1 SGHRS and CDR2 YFSETQ. The CDR3 spans 13 residues. CDR3 sequence (DNA): TGCGCCAGCAGCCTGGACTTTGTCTACGAGCAGTACTTC. It translates to CASSLDFVYEQYF.

This clonotype was observed at least ten times. The CDR3 sequence is CAISESKAGVTEAFF. The CDR3 DNA reads as TGTGCCATCAGTGAGTCGAAAGCGGGTGTCACTGAAGCTTTCTTT. This chain connects TRBV10-3 to TRBJ1-1; D unresolved. CDR3 size: 15 residues. In germline, CDR1 is ENHRY, CDR2 SYGVKD. V dropped 0 bases and J dropped 4 bases, with 12 bases sitting between them.

This clonotype was picked up a small number of times. This chain links TRBV28 with TRBJ2-3; D perhaps matches TRBD1 (6 bases). Germline V CDR1 and CDR2: MDHEN, SYDVKM. Trimming stripped 6 bases from V and 0 bases from J, with 10 bases between. There are 14 residues in the CDR3. The CDR3 here is CASRTGLSTDTQYF. The CDR3 nucleotides read TGTGCCAGCAGAACAGGGTTAAGCACAGATACGCAGTATTTT.

This clonotype was found many times. The V gene is TRBV7-2, the J gene TRBJ1-3, with unresolved D. There are 16 residues in the CDR3. CDR1 and CDR2 (germline): SGHTA, FQGNSA. V shed 4 bases and J shed 2 bases, with 15 bases lying between them. This CDR3 is CASSSRTVQAGNTIYF. The CDR3 bases are TGTGCCAGCAGCTCGAGAACCGTCCAGGCTGGAAACACCATATATTTT.

The table lists this clonotype with many counts. V gene TRBV12-3 or TRBV12-4 combines with J gene TRBJ1-3, with D possibly matching TRBD1 (5 bases). Trimming pared 4 bases from V and 0 bases from J, leaving 10 bases between. There are 15 residues in the CDR3. CDR3 nucleotide sequence: TGTGCCAGCAGTTCGGGACCGTACTCTGGAAACACCATATATTTT. Its protein product is CASSSGPYSGNTIYF.

This clonotype was observed many times. This chain links TRBV29-1 with TRBJ2-4; a possible D gene is TRBD2 (6 bases). The CDR3 totals 16 residues. Trimming pared 6 bases from V and 7 bases from J, leaving 25 bases between. Looked up from germline, CDR1 is SQVTM and CDR2 is ANQGSEA. DNA for the CDR3: TGCAGCGTAAAGAGGGGAAGGCGAGGTGGGGGGAACATTCAGTACTTC. Translation: CSVKRGRRGGGNIQYF.